Here is one TCR beta chain with its context. The V gene's germline CDR1 is SNHLY and CDR2 FYNNEI. The CDR3 consists of 14 residues. Trimming took off 8 bases at V and 5 bases at J, with 18 bases between the two ends. This entry belongs to a study of blood T cell repertoires in COVID-19. Across the whole study: COVID-19 samples from acute and convalescent phases originated in the United States, Italy and Spain. PBMCs, B-cell-depleted T cells, or T cells provided the cDNA or gDNA that made up the material.

Authors' analysis steps: Reference gene primers were amplified, and this amplification served to estimate nucleated cell counts. Produced via immunoSEQ multiplex PCR; TCRdb's table is partial and in-frame only. From that table come the V and J calls and clone size; the DNA was used to work out D and trimming. This sample carries around 150,000 clones, over 85% of them seen once, and the ten largest clones take roughly a sixth. This clonotype originated in a man between 60 and 75 years old with active or convalescent COVID-19. The chain uses TRBV2 and TRBJ2-5, with D unresolved. The specimen sequenced was peripheral blood. In nucleotides, the CDR3 is TGTGCCAGCGTTGCCTCCGTTCCCCAGGAGACCCAGTACTTC. Protein product: CASVASVPQETQYF.